The 21 T cell receptor beta chains given below trace back to one sample, sequenced in a study of OX40 agonist ivuxolimab in advanced cancers. Libraries were prepared by immunoSEQ multiplex PCR; TCRdb keeps only in-frame clonotypes and omits some of them. The repertoire holds under 40,000 clones, with roughly 80% as singletons. The source material was CD4+ or CD8+ T cells sorted from blood, sampled in a trial of the OX40 agonist ivuxolimab. Receptors originate from an adult with an advanced solid tumor such as melanoma, head and neck, liver or kidney cancer.

The chain carries TRBV28 and TRBJ2-4; weak D call: TRBD2 (5 bases). V lost 5 bases to trimming and J lost 3 bases, with 20 bases between them. Looked up from germline, CDR1 is MDHEN and CDR2 is SYDVKM. The CDR3 spans 17 residues. The CDR3 DNA sequence: TGTGCCAGCAGTCCTGCTGGCTACGAAAGCGGCAAAAACATTCAGTACTTC. This translates into CASSPAGYESGKNIQYF. Together with reference TRBV28 and TRBJ2-4, the CDR3 gives the full variable domain: DVKVTQSSRYLVKRTGEKVFLECVQDMDHENMFWYRQDPGLGLRLIYFSYDVKMKEKGDIPEGYSVSREKKERFSLILESASTNQTSMYLCASSPAGYESGKNIQYFGAGTRLSVL.

This rearrangement joins TRBV27 to TRBJ1-2; TRBD1 matches 7 bases. The CDR3 consists of 16 residues. Trimming cost V 8 bases and J 5 bases; bases outside gene matches: 17. Germline V lookup: CDR1 MNHEY, CDR2 SMNVEV (reference sequence). CDR3 nucleotides: TGTGCCAGCTCCTTAGGTGGGAGACAGGGATATTATGGCTACACCTTC. Amino acids: CASSLGGRQGYYGYTF.

The chain is built from TRBV19 and TRBJ1-2; no clear D. The length of the CDR3 is 13 residues. Germline V gene lookup returns CDR1 LNHDA and CDR2 SQIVND (reference sequence). Trimming shortened V by 7 bases and J by 4 bases, and 13 bases separated the two germline ends. For the CDR3, the DNA is TGTGCCAGTACCCTCGCCGGGATCTATGGCTACACCTTC. This gives the protein CASTLAGIYGYTF.

This clone occurred a few times. V usage is TRBV7-9 and J usage is TRBJ2-1; 14 nucleotides agree with TRBD2. This CDR3 is built from 17 residues. Germline CDR1 is SEHNR and CDR2 is FQNEAQ (reference sequence). V shed 5 bases, J shed 1 base, and the junction held 4 bases outside the gene matches. CDR3 protein: CASSHRLAGGSYNEQFF. For the CDR3, the DNA is TGTGCCAGCAGCCACCGACTAGCGGGAGGGTCCTACAATGAGCAGTTCTTC. Full variable domain (outside the CDR3, taken from reference TRBV7-9 and TRBJ2-1): DTGVSQNPRHKITKRGQNVTFRCDPISEHNRLYWYRQTLGQGPEFLTYFQNEAQLEKSRLLSDRFSAERPKGSFSTLEIQRTEQGDSAMYLCASSHRLAGGSYNEQFFGPGTRLTVL.

The CDR3 DNA follows: TGTGCCAGTAGCAGGAACACCGGGGAGCTGTTTTTT. Translating gives CASSRNTGELFF. This sequence joins TRBV6-6 and TRBJ2-2; D is ambiguous. Germline CDR1 and CDR2: MNHNY and SVGAGI (reference sequence). V shed 9 bases and J shed 1 base, with 6 bases lying between them. CDR3 length: 12 residues.

This sequence joins TRBV30 and TRBJ2-5; D may correspond to TRBD1 or TRBD2 (7 bases each). CDR3 size: 16 residues. The V end lost 4 bases, the J end lost 7 bases, and 25 bases lay between the germline ends. Germline V lookup: CDR1 GTSNPN, CDR2 SVGIG (reference sequence). The CDR3 loop is CAWTLGGGRRGGTQYF. The CDR3 DNA follows: TGTGCCTGGACTCTAGGGGGCGGGAGAAGGGGGGGGACCCAGTACTTC.

The chain has TRBV29-1 and TRBJ1-3, with D tentatively TRBD1 (5 bases). The CDR3 spans 15 residues. Trimming left V 7 bases short and J 5 bases short, with 21 bases between. Germline CDR1 reads SQVTM; CDR2 reads ANQGSEA. CDR3 amino acids: CSAREPWDGRNTIYF. As DNA, the CDR3 is TGCAGCGCAAGAGAACCCTGGGACGGGAGAAACACCATATATTTT.

The table lists this clone with a few counts. This chain links TRBV29-1 with TRBJ2-2; D remains unclear. CDR1 and CDR2 from the germline V gene are SQVTM and ANQGSEA. The CDR3 sequence is 13 residues long. V lost 7 bases and J lost 4, with 13 bases in between. This CDR3 is CSAGGRSTGELFF. Written as DNA, the CDR3 is TGCAGCGCCGGCGGCCGCAGCACCGGGGAGCTGTTTTTT.

This clone appeared a single time. Germline is not matched at one junction end, which may reflect a read error. V and J are TRBV9 and TRBJ1-1, with D possibly matching TRBD1 (5 bases). Germline CDR1 and CDR2: SGDLS and YYNGEE. The CDR3 sequence is 14 residues long. The CDR3 nucleotides read TGTGCCAGCAGAGCGGGGGAAGCGAACGCTGAAGCTTTCTTT. It specifies CASRAGEANAEAFF.

The chain uses TRBV5-1 and TRBJ1-2, with no clear D. V was cut by 4 bases and J by 0 bases, with 4 bases left in between. The CDR3 loop spans 12 amino acids. Germline loops: CDR1 SGHRS, CDR2 YFSETQ. In DNA, the CDR3 is TGCGCCAGCAGCGACACTAACTATGGCTACACCTTC. It translates to CASSDTNYGYTF. Variable domain in full (rest from reference TRBV5-1 and TRBJ1-2): KAGVTQTPRYLIKTRGQQVTLSCSPISGHRSVSWYQQTPGQGLQFLFEYFSETQRNKGNFPGRFSGRQFSNSRSEMNVSTLELGDSALYLCASSDTNYGYTFGSGTRLTVV.

This rearrangement joins TRBV6-1 to TRBJ2-2, with D perhaps TRBD1 (5 bases). This CDR3 is 14 amino acids long. The germline gives CDR1 MNHNS, CDR2 SASEGT. V lost 8 bases and J 1 base, leaving 11 bases between the germline ends. CDR3 DNA sequence: TGTGCCAGCGTCGGACACTGGAACACCGGGGAGCTGTTTTTT. As protein: CASVGHWNTGELFF.

The chain couples TRBV11-3 to TRBJ2-1, with TRBD2 matching 8 bases. Germline CDR1 reads SGHNT; CDR2 reads YENEEA. The CDR3 covers 15 residues. V trimming: 5 bases; J trimming: 0 bases; junction bases outside the gene matches: 3. This CDR3 is CASSLSGISYNEQFF. The CDR3 bases are TGTGCCAGCAGCCTTAGCGGGATCTCCTACAATGAGCAGTTCTTC.

This clone was seen only a few times. This rearrangement joins TRBV5-8 to TRBJ1-1; D gene unclear. This CDR3 is 12 amino acids long. Trimming cost V 4 bases and J 5 bases, with 9 bases left between them. Germline assignment: CDR1 SGHTS and CDR2 YDEGEE. The CDR3 is CASSRTLTEAFF. The CDR3 DNA is TGTGCCAGCAGCCGCACCCTTACTGAAGCTTTCTTT.

This chain links TRBV28 with TRBJ1-6; 8 bases align to TRBD1. CDR1 is MDHEN and CDR2 is SYDVKM in the germline V gene. Germline trimming cut 6 bases from V and 5 bases from J; bases unmatched to any gene: 6. This CDR3 spans 15 amino acids. CDR3 in DNA: TGTGCCAGCAGCGAATCGGACAGGGATAATTCACCCCTCCACTTT. It yields the protein CASSESDRDNSPLHF.

This clone has only one observation. The chain is built from TRBV7-6 and TRBJ2-7; D unclear. This CDR3 contains 13 residues. The germline V gene has CDR1 SGHVS and CDR2 FNYEAQ. Trimming took 4 bases from V and 0 from J, leaving 7 bases between them. The CDR3 loop reads CASSSRSSYEQYF. The CDR3 DNA follows: TGTGCCAGCAGCTCGAGGAGCTCCTACGAGCAGTACTTC. The entire variable domain, with the rest obtained from reference TRBV7-6 and TRBJ2-7, is as follows: GAGVSQSPRYKVTKRGQDVALRCDPISGHVSLYWYRQALGQGPEFLTYFNYEAQQDKSGLPNDRFSAERPEGSISTLTIQRTEQRDSAMYRCASSSRSSYEQYFGPGTRLTVT.

This chain connects TRBV11-3 to TRBJ1-1; D remains ambiguous. Germline loops: CDR1 SGHNT, CDR2 YENEEA. The V end was cut by 5 bases, the J end by 5 bases, with 12 bases between. CDR3 length: 13 amino acids. CDR3 nucleotides: TGTGCCAGCAGCCTCTCGCGTGGAACTGAAGCTTTCTTT. Its translation is CASSLSRGTEAFF.

This clone was observed a single time. The chain recombines TRBV7-2 with TRBJ2-1; possibly TRBD2 for D (6 bases). The CDR3 is 15 residues long. V shed 1 base and J shed 3 bases, with 10 bases lying between them. Germline assignment: CDR1 SGHTA and CDR2 FQGNSA. The CDR3 nucleotides read TGTGCCAGCAGCTTAGGTCTCGGGGGCTACAATGAGCAGTTCTTC. Residues: CASSLGLGGYNEQFF.

Only one count was recorded for this clone. This rearrangement joins TRBV5-4 to TRBJ2-1, with no clear D. Trimming pared 0 bases from V and 6 bases from J, leaving 4 bases between. Per germline, CDR1 SGHNT and CDR2 YYREEE (reference sequence). This CDR3 is built from 12 residues. The CDR3 DNA is TGTGCCAGCAGCTTGGTAGCCAATGAGCAGTTCTTC. It yields the protein CASSLVANEQFF.

The chain joins TRBV4-1 to TRBJ1-1, with 9 positions matching TRBD1. The length of the CDR3 is 16 residues. Germline V gene sequence: CDR1 MGHRA, CDR2 YSYEKL. Trimming cost V 1 base and J 1 base; bases outside gene matches: 4. The CDR3, as DNA: TGCGCCAGCAGCCAAGCTCGGGACAGGGCGAACACTGAAGCTTTCTTT. It codes for CASSQARDRANTEAFF.

The V gene is TRBV6-4, the J gene TRBJ1-1; 8 positions match TRBD1. J lost 7 bases, V lost 4 bases, and 11 bases had no gene match. The CDR3 consists of 15 residues. CDR1 and CDR2 (germline): MRHNA, SNTAGT. Here the CDR3 DNA reads TGTGCCAGCAGTGCAACAACAGGGGGAATCCATGAAGCTTTCTTT. Translation gives CASSATTGGIHEAFF.

The chain employs TRBV18 and TRBJ2-1; no firm D call. The germline V gene has CDR1 KGHSH and CDR2 LQKENI. The germline V and J ends were trimmed by 1 base and 5 bases, with 9 bases remaining between them. There are 14 residues in the CDR3. This CDR3 reads CASSPQHQNNEQFF. The CDR3 region has the DNA TGTGCCAGCTCACCACAGCACCAGAACAATGAGCAGTTCTTC.